The clone carrying this T cell receptor (beta chain) has more than one count but fewer than ten. Its antigen is still unknown. This record comes from a study of siplizumab effects on memory and regulatory T cells. Study-level points and caveats: There appeared to be greater diversity in naive T cells than in memory cells, and naive T cells seemed major contributors to the alloresponse.

The authors cocultured the mixed lymphocyte reaction cells at 37 degrees C for about six days. Germline V gene lookup returns CDR1 SQVTM and CDR2 ANQGSEA. V lost 3 bases and J 6 bases, leaving 8 bases between the germline ends. CDR3 size: 11 residues. Libraries were prepared by immunoSEQ multiplex PCR; TCRdb keeps only in-frame clonotypes and omits some of them. Seen here are under 20,000 clones, around half observed once, and the top ten hold 4% to 6%. Sequenced input: CFSE-low (dividing) CD4+ T cells sorted from an allogeneic mixed lymphocyte reaction. The receptor's source is a human donor in good health; the cells came from an allogeneic mixed lymphocyte reaction. The chain links TRBV29-1 to TRBJ1-2, with D possibly being TRBD1 (6 bases). CDR3 residues: CSVDRGDGYTF. Here the CDR3 DNA reads TGCAGCGTTGACAGGGGCGATGGCTACACCTTC.